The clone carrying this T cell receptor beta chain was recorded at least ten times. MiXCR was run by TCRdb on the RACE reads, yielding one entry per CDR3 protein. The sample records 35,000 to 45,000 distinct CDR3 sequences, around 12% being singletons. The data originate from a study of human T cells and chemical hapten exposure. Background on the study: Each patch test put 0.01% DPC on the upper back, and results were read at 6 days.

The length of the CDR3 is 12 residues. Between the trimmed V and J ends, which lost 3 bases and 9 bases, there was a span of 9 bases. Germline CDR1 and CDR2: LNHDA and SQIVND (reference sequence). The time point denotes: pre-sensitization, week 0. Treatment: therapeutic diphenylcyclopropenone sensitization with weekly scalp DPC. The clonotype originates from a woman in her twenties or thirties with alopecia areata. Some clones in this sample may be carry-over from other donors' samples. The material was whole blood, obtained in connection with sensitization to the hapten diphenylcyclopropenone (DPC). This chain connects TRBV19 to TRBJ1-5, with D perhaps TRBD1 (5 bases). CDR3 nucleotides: TGTGCCAGTAGTATTTGGGGGGGGCCCCAGCATTTT. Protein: CASSIWGGPQHF.